This TCR beta chain was sequenced for a study of blood T cell repertoires in COVID-19. Using immunoSEQ multiplex PCR, the repertoire was profiled, and TCRdb retains in-frame clones only, with some absent. This sample yields under 250,000 clones, of which nearly 90% are seen a single time; 10% to 13% belongs to the top ten. The material sequenced was PBMCs or T cells enriched from blood (not recorded which). This TCR derives from a man in his thirties or forties who had recovered from COVID-19.

The CDR3: CASSRTGISGNTIYF. The CDR3 nucleotides read TGTGCCAGCAGTAGAACAGGGATCTCTGGAAACACCATATATTTT. The gene calls are TRBV7-9 and TRBJ1-3; D is perhaps TRBD1 (6 bases). This CDR3 is built from 15 residues. V was cut by 6 bases and J by 0 bases, with 12 bases left in between. Germline lookup yields CDR1 SEHNR and CDR2 FQNEAQ (reference sequence).